The sequence of this TCR beta chain was determined in a study of CD8 T cells in cerebrospinal fluid in Alzheimer's disease. Looking at the study overall: Clonal expansion of CSF T cells was measured with plate-based and droplet-based single-cell sequencing. Study-wide results and caveats: The largest CSF clone was proportionally bigger in mild cognitive impairment or Alzheimer's disease than controls.

The CDR3 runs to 15 residues. The germline gives CDR1 MNHEY, CDR2 SVGEGT. Measured by frequency, this clonotype is medium-sized. The antigen is undetermined. One entry per CDR3 protein, without DNA, is what TCRdb gives after re-calling the 10x single-cell sequencing reads. The sample holds fewer than 1,400 distinct CDR3 sequences. The sequence came from a human donor with mild cognitive impairment. The material sequenced was cerebrospinal fluid. V is TRBV6-2 or TRBV6-3 and J is TRBJ1-1; the TCRdb D gene call, TRBD1, has no DNA to confirm it. This CDR3 is CASSFVRQGGAEAFF.